This T cell receptor beta chain was identified during a study of blood T cell repertoires in COVID-19. Study as a whole: The United States, Italy and Spain were the sources of the acute and convalescent COVID-19 samples. The cDNA or gDNA used as material had been derived from T cells, B-cell-depleted T cells, or PBMCs.

Original handling: By means of reference gene primer amplification, nucleated cell counts were estimated. Assay used: immunoSEQ multiplex PCR; TCRdb lists only in-frame clones, some missing. The DNA was the basis for D and trimming; V, J and clone size are from that table. The top ten hold about 0.91% of the sample, which has roughly 480,000 clones, nearly 90% seen once. The CDR3 extends over 14 amino acids. V was pared by 3 bases and J by 6 bases, with 7 bases of the junction left unmatched. The germline CDR1 and CDR2 sequences are WNHNN and SYGVQD (reference sequence). The sequenced sample consisted of peripheral blood. This clonotype was obtained from a man aged 18-30 years with COVID-19, enrolled during active disease. V and J are TRBV10-1 and TRBJ2-5, with TRBD1 matching over 7 bases. Here the CDR3 reads CASSDEGARKTQYF. The CDR3, as DNA: TGCGCCAGCAGTGACGAGGGGGCGCGAAAGACCCAGTACTTC.